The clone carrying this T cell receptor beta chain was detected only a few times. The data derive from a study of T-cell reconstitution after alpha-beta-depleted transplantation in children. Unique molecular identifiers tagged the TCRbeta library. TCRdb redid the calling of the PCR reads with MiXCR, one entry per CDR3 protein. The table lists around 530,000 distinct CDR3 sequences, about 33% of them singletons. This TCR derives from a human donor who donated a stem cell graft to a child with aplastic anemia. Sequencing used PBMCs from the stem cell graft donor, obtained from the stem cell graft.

Written as DNA, the CDR3 is TGTGCCAGCAGTCCGGACGCGAGGGGTCATGAAAAACTGTTTTTT. Protein product: CASSPDARGHEKLFF. This rearrangement joins TRBV12-3 or TRBV12-4 to TRBJ1-4; D is possibly TRBD1 (5 bases). The length of the CDR3 is 15 residues. With 5 bases removed from V and 6 bases from J, the gap between germline ends came to 16 bases.